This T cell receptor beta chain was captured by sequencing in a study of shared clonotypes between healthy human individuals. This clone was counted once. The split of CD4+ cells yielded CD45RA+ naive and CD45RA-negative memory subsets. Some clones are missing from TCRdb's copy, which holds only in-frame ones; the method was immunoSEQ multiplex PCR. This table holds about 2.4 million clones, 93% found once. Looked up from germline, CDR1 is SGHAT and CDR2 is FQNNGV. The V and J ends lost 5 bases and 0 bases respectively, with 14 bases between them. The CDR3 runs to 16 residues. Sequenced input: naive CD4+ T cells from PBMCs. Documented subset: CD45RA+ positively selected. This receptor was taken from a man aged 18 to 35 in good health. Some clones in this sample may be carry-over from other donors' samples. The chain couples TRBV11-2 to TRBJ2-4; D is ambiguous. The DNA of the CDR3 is TGTGCCAGCAGCCCTGGGGTCAATATAGCCAAAAACATTCAGTACTTC. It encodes CASSPGVNIAKNIQYF.